The rows below give T cell receptor beta chains drawn from one sample of a study of T-cell memory formation after mild COVID-19. One entry per CDR3 protein results from TCRdb running MiXCR on the 5' RACE reads. The sample holds around 340,000 distinct CDR3 sequences, about 13% seen once. Source material: PBMCs or a T cell subset sorted from them (not recorded which). Receptor source: a young man who had mild COVID-19 (a few samples of this study predate the infection). Cell type and time point are not known. Both conserved end residues are part of each CDR3. A D gene is named only where the DNA matches it firmly. Only part of the rows carry a size: once, few, many, or a class if the clone is expanded.

clone size	V gene	J gene	D gene	CDR3 DNA	CDR3 protein
few	TRBV7-2	TRBJ1-2	-	TGTGCCAGCAGCTCCTTCGTTACCGGCCCCTATGGCTACACCTTC	CASSSFVTGPYGYTF
many	TRBV6-1	TRBJ2-1	TRBD1	TGTGCCACCAAAGGGGACAGGGGTCGCTACAATGAGCAGTTCTTC	CATKGDRGRYNEQFF
-	TRBV20-1	TRBJ1-2	-	TGCAGTGCTAGGATGGGGGCTCGGGGCTACACCTTC	CSARMGARGYTF
few	TRBV20-1	TRBJ2-7	-	TGCAGTGCTAGAGAGACAGTTTTGAAATACGAGCAGTACTTC	CSARETVLKYEQYF
-	TRBV5-1	TRBJ2-5	-	TGCGCCAGCAGCTTGGCCTTACGGGTTACGGAGACCCAGTACTTC	CASSLALRVTETQYF
-	TRBV9	TRBJ2-2	TRBD1	TGTGCCAGCAGCGTTTTCTCAGGGGGCAGGGAGCTGTTTTTT	CASSVFSGGRELFF
-	TRBV7-2	TRBJ2-3	-	TGTGCCAGCCGCTTCCAAGGCACAGATACGCAGTATTTT	CASRFQGTDTQYF
-	TRBV2	TRBJ1-5	-	TGTGCCAGCACTGGGGAAGCTTTAGGGCTGCTGCATTTT	CASTGEALGLLHF
few	TRBV4-1	TRBJ2-1	TRBD2	TGCGCCAGCAGCCAAGGGACTAGCGGATCCTACAATGAGCAGTTCTTC	CASSQGTSGSYNEQFF
many	TRBV4-1	TRBJ1-1	-	TGCGCCAGCAGCCACGGGGATCCTGAAGCTTTCTTT	CASSHGDPEAFF
many	TRBV4-1	TRBJ1-1	-	TGCGCCAGCAGCCCCCTCCGGGGGGAAGCTTTCTTT	CASSPLRGEAFF
-	TRBV7-6	TRBJ1-4	-	TGTGCCAGCAGCTTTAGAGGAGATGAACTGTTTTTT	CASSFRGDELFF
once	TRBV7-2	TRBJ2-1	TRBD1	TGTGCCAGCAGCCTGGACCATACCGGGACAGGGGCCAATGAGCAGTTCTTC	CASSLDHTGTGANEQFF
many	TRBV7-6	TRBJ2-5	-	TGTGCCAGCAGCTTAGAACTGCTTCAGACCCAGTACTTC	CASSLELLQTQYF
few	TRBV7-9	TRBJ1-1	TRBD1	TGTGCCAGCAGCTTAGTGGGCAGGGGGGAGACTGAAGCTTTCTTT	CASSLVGRGETEAFF
few	TRBV7-2	TRBJ2-4	-	TGTGCCAGCAGCCAATTTTGGGGGACTCCAAGGGGACCCCTAGCCGCTAAAAACATTCAGTACTTC	CASSQFWGTPRGPLAAKNIQYF
few	TRBV20-1	TRBJ2-3	-	TGCAGTGCTAGAGCCCGGGTCTTCCCTCGCACAGATACGCAGTATTTT	CSARARVFPRTDTQYF
-	TRBV20-1	TRBJ2-3	-	TGCAGTAGGACTCGTTCTCATACGCAGTATTTT	CSRTRSHTQYF